This TCR beta chain originates from a study of memory B cells and T cells in multiple sclerosis. Sequencing was performed with immunoSEQ multiplex PCR; in TCRdb, only in-frame clones are kept and a portion is missing. The sample lists some 14,000 clones; approximately 69% were seen once. Sequencing was carried out using memory (CD45RO+) CD4+ T cells from blood. The receptor was derived from a human donor with multiple sclerosis.

For the CDR3, the DNA is TGCGCCAGCAGTTTAGTCGATAGCAATCAGCCCCAGCATTTT. Translation gives CASSLVDSNQPQHF. This chain links TRBV10-2 with TRBJ1-5; D call uncertain. CDR3 length equals 14 residues. Germline V gives CDR1 WSHSY, CDR2 SAAADI. Trimming stripped 5 bases from V and 0 bases from J, with 8 bases between.